The 7 T cell receptor beta chains below come from one sample, sequenced in a study of cytomegalovirus exposure and HLA in healthy donors. Primers: 60 Vbeta forward and 13 Jbeta reverse. This table comes from immunoSEQ multiplex PCR, and its TCRdb copy is limited to in-frame clones, with some not included. The sample lists 150,000 or so clones, 70% to 90% occurring once. Material for sequencing was PBMCs. These receptors were obtained from a woman aged 18-29 years in good health and CMV-seronegative.

In this sample, this clone turned up once. The V and J genes are TRBV9 and TRBJ2-1, with D possibly being TRBD1 (6 bases). Per the germline V gene, CDR1 is SGDLS and CDR2 is YYNGEE. Trimming removed 4 bases at V and 0 bases at J, with 11 bases between. The CDR3 sequence is 15 residues long. The CDR3 DNA is TGTGCCAGCAGCCTTAGGGGGAGCTCCTACAATGAGCAGTTCTTC. It translates to CASSLRGSSYNEQFF.

The V gene is TRBV6-1, the J gene TRBJ2-3; weak D call: TRBD1 (6 bases). The ends were cut back, 10 bases at V and 4 bases at J, with 12 bases in the middle. The CDR3 length is 12 residues. Per the germline V gene, CDR1 is MNHNS and CDR2 is SASEGT. In DNA, the CDR3 is TGTGCCACTCACAGGGAGCCAGATACGCAGTATTTT. It translates to CATHREPDTQYF.

Details on this clone: Different DNA sequences within this sample yield the same CDR3. V and J are TRBV21-1 and TRBJ1-2; the table's D gene call, TRBD1, was not cross checked with the DNA. TRBV21-1 is shown as a pseudogene. CDR3 length: 14 residues. CDR3 coding DNA: TGTGCCAGCTCGAGAGGGGGTGCTAACTATGGCTACACCTTC. Its translation: CASSRGGANYGYTF.

The rearrangement joins TRBV10-3 to TRBJ2-3, with 8 bases lining up with TRBD2. Germline CDR1 is ENHRY and CDR2 is SYGVKD. Trimming removed 8 bases from V and 3 bases from J; junction bases left unmatched: 10. There are 15 residues in the CDR3. The CDR3 loop reads CAIEDPGLGTDTQYF. CDR3 DNA: TGTGCCATCGAAGATCCGGGACTAGGGACAGATACGCAGTATTTT.

The chain couples TRBV28 to TRBJ1-6; TRBD1 aligns across 9 bases. Germline V gene data show CDR1 as MDHEN and CDR2 as SYDVKM. The CDR3 runs to 16 residues. V lost 5 bases to trimming and J lost 8 bases; unmatched junction nucleotides: 10. The CDR3 sequence: CASSLGTGILDSPLHF. CDR3 DNA: TGTGCCAGCAGTCTCGGGACAGGGATTCTGGATTCACCCCTCCACTTT.

The rearrangement joins TRBV19 to TRBJ2-7, with 11 bases fitting TRBD1. V shed 5 bases and J 2 bases; nucleotides not matched to a gene: 5. Germline assignment: CDR1 LNHDA and CDR2 SQIVND (reference sequence). CDR3 length equals 15 residues. This CDR3 is CASSSGTGGTYEQYF. The CDR3 DNA sequence: TGTGCCAGTAGTTCCGGGACAGGGGGTACCTACGAGCAGTACTTC.

The DNA of the CDR3 is TGTGCCAGCAGGGGTGACAGGGAGCAGTACAATGAGCAGTTCTTC. Amino acid sequence: CASRGDREQYNEQFF. The rearrangement joins TRBV6-5 to TRBJ2-1; 7 bases agree with TRBD1. Germline V gene sequence: CDR1 MNHEY, CDR2 SVGAGI. J was trimmed by 4 bases and V by 6 bases; bases with no gene match: 9. The CDR3 is made up of 15 amino acids.